These 3 T cell receptor beta chains were all obtained from the same sample, sequenced in a study of OX40 agonist ivuxolimab in advanced cancers. Libraries were prepared by immunoSEQ multiplex PCR; TCRdb keeps only in-frame clonotypes and omits some of them. The repertoire holds 6,000 to 8,000 clones, with 70% as singletons. Source: CD4+ or CD8+ T cells sorted from blood, taken in a trial of the OX40 agonist ivuxolimab. The receptors were gathered from an adult with an advanced solid tumor such as melanoma, head and neck, liver or kidney cancer.

The V call is TRBV4-2, the J call TRBJ2-5, with 11 nucleotides matching TRBD2. In germline, CDR1 is LGHNA, CDR2 YNFKEQ. V shed 3 bases and J 5 bases; nucleotides not matched to a gene: 8. The CDR3 is 16 residues long. The CDR3 DNA is TGTGCCAGCAGCCACGTACTAGCGGGAGAGCGGGAGACCCAGTACTTC. The encoded protein is CASSHVLAGERETQYF.

The J gene is TRBJ2-3, the V gene TRBV6-1; D may match TRBD1 or TRBD2 (6 bases each). Germline CDR1 reads MNHNS; CDR2 reads SASEGT. Trimming removed 2 bases from V and 6 bases from J, with 12 bases in between. The CDR3 contains 14 residues. CDR3 in DNA: TGTGCCAGCAGTGAATGGCAAGGGGGGGATACGCAGTATTTT. Its translation: CASSEWQGGDTQYF.

The chain employs TRBV9 and TRBJ1-1; D perhaps matches TRBD1 (6 bases). The V gene's germline CDR1 is SGDLS and CDR2 YYNGEE. The CDR3 totals 13 residues. Deletions cut 0 bases from V and 6 bases from J, with 9 bases between. The CDR3 region is CASSVGTASEAFF. The CDR3 DNA is TGTGCCAGCAGCGTAGGGACAGCGTCTGAAGCTTTCTTT.